The 27 T cell receptor beta chains presented below share a single source sample, sequenced in a study of blood T cell repertoires in COVID-19 (TCRdb year 2020). Receptor libraries were prepared by the immunoSEQ multiplex PCR assay. This is the immuneACCESS table as TCRdb keeps it, with only in-frame sequences that have V and J called. A part of the clones is gone; compared with another copy, unresolved V genes explain less than half, and the rest is unexplained. The sample table contains some 170,000 clones; only one count was recorded for roughly four fifths of them. The top ten constitute 11% of the sample. Sequenced sample: peripheral blood. The receptors originated from a human donor in a cohort sampled during active COVID-19.

This chain uses TRBV2 with TRBJ1-5; a weak D match, TRBD1 (5 bases). Per germline, CDR1 SNHLY and CDR2 FYNNEI. The V gene lost 9 bases and the J gene lost 8 bases, with 17 bases spanning the gap. This CDR3 has 13 residues. This CDR3 reads CARGPGPTKPQHF. As DNA, the CDR3 is TGTGCCAGGGGGCCTGGACCCACCAAGCCCCAGCATTTT.

V usage is TRBV7-9 and J usage is TRBJ1-1, with unresolved D. The germline V and J ends were trimmed by 1 base and 5 bases, with 8 bases remaining between them. Germline CDR1 and CDR2: SEHNR and FQNEAQ (reference sequence). The CDR3 loop spans 13 amino acids. This CDR3 is CASSLGANTEAFF. CDR3 sequence (DNA): TGTGCCAGCAGCTTAGGGGCGAATACTGAAGCTTTCTTT.

V gene TRBV4-3 combines with J gene TRBJ1-6; unclear D gene. This CDR3 region has 16 residues. Trimming removed 0 bases from V and 0 bases from J, with 6 bases in between. Germline CDR1 is LGHNA and CDR2 is YSLEER. The CDR3 DNA is TGCGCCAGCAGCCAAGAAACAGTCTCCTATAATTCACCCCTCCACTTT. Its protein product is CASSQETVSYNSPLHF.

The J gene is TRBJ1-1, the V gene TRBV20-1, with D possibly matching TRBD1 (5 bases). V lost 5 bases, J lost 1 base, and 5 bases lay in between. This CDR3 spans 11 amino acids. Germline V gene sequence: CDR1 DFQATT, CDR2 SNEGSKA (reference sequence). DNA of the CDR3: TGCAGTGCTGACAGGAACACTGAAGCTTTCTTT. Protein sequence: CSADRNTEAFF.

The J gene is TRBJ2-3, the V gene TRBV10-3; perhaps TRBD1 as D (6 bases). Trimming stripped 2 bases from V and 4 bases from J, with 10 bases between. The CDR3 runs 14 residues. Germline V gene data show CDR1 as ENHRY and CDR2 as SYGVKD. The CDR3 nucleotides are TGTGCCATCAGTGAGATGGCAGGGGCAGATACGCAGTATTTT. Translation gives CAISEMAGADTQYF.

CDR3 sequence: CASSSDSGTGELFF. The CDR3 coding sequence is TGTGCCAGCAGCTCGGACAGTGGCACCGGGGAGCTGTTTTTT. This chain uses TRBV5-4 with TRBJ2-2, with D perhaps TRBD1 (6 bases). The CDR3 is made up of 14 amino acids. The germline gives CDR1 SGHNT, CDR2 YYREEE (reference sequence). V shed 3 bases and J shed 4 bases, with 10 bases lying between them.

V usage is TRBV18 and J usage is TRBJ1-1; 7 nucleotides align to TRBD1. The CDR3 totals 16 residues. With V trimmed by 5 bases and J by 0 bases, 9 bases remained unmatched. Per germline, CDR1 KGHSH and CDR2 LQKENI. CDR3 DNA sequence: TGTGCCAGCTCATCGGGGAAGACAGGGCTGAACACTGAAGCTTTCTTT. This sequence encodes CASSSGKTGLNTEAFF.

V usage is TRBV30 and J usage is TRBJ2-2; D not resolved. Germline V gene sequence: CDR1 GTSNPN, CDR2 SVGIG (reference sequence). The CDR3 length is 12 residues. V was trimmed by 0 bases and J by 6 bases, leaving 5 bases between them. Here the CDR3 DNA reads TGTGCCTGGAGTGTAACGGCCGGGGAGCTGTTTTTT. The encoded protein is CAWSVTAGELFF.

This rearrangement joins TRBV27 to TRBJ1-1; weak D call: TRBD1 (5 bases). V lost 3 bases and J 0 bases, leaving 14 bases between the germline ends. The CDR3 has 16 residues. Germline V gene lookup returns CDR1 MNHEY and CDR2 SMNVEV (reference sequence). The DNA for the CDR3 is TGTGCCAGCAGTTTCCGCACGACAGCGATGAACACTGAAGCTTTCTTT. It encodes CASSFRTTAMNTEAFF.

This clone was seen only a few times. J is TRBJ1-2 and V is TRBV29-1; 8 bases match TRBD1. V was clipped by 5 bases and J by 4 bases; unmatched bases: 18. This CDR3 has 17 amino acids. CDR1 is SQVTM, CDR2 ANQGSEA, per germline. This CDR3 is CSVKTSAGTGSIYGYTF. The CDR3 region has the DNA TGCAGCGTTAAAACGAGTGCCGGGACAGGATCTATCTATGGCTACACCTTC.

V is TRBV2 and J is TRBJ1-5, with a tentative D call TRBD1 (5 bases). The V end was cut by 0 bases, the J end by 4 bases, with 13 bases between. The CDR3 contains 16 residues. Germline CDR1 and CDR2: SNHLY and FYNNEI. The CDR3: CASSEALPGDNQPQHF. As DNA, the CDR3 is TGTGCCAGCAGTGAAGCTCTACCGGGGGATAATCAGCCCCAGCATTTT.

This clone showed up just once. In DNA form, the CDR3 reads TGTGCCATCCAGGGGTCCACTGAAGCTTTCTTT. Protein: CAIQGSTEAFF. J is TRBJ1-1 and V is TRBV10-3; TRBD1 is a possible D gene (6 bases). Germline V gene sequence: CDR1 ENHRY, CDR2 SYGVKD. Trimming took off 8 bases at V and 4 bases at J, with 8 bases between the two ends. The CDR3 has 11 residues.

The rearrangement links TRBV7-2 to TRBJ2-7; perhaps TRBD2 as D (5 bases). Trimming removed 1 base at V and 5 bases at J, with 15 bases between. Per the germline V gene, CDR1 is SGHTA and CDR2 is FQGNSA. The CDR3 is 15 residues long. CDR3 sequence reads: CASSLVALARNEQYF. The CDR3 coding sequence is TGTGCCAGCAGCTTAGTAGCCTTAGCGCGCAACGAGCAGTACTTC. Complete variable domain (other parts from reference TRBV7-2 and TRBJ2-7): GAGVSQSPSNKVTEKGKDVELRCDPISGHTALYWYRQSLGQGLEFLIYFQGNSAPDKSGLPSDRFSAERTGGSVSTLTIQRTQQEDSAVYLCASSLVALARNEQYFGPGTRLTVT.

In DNA, the CDR3 is TGTGCCAGCTCACCAGGACTAGTACAGGGCGAGCAGTACTTC. Amino acids: CASSPGLVQGEQYF. This rearrangement joins TRBV18 to TRBJ2-7, with D maybe TRBD2 (7 bases). The CDR3 totals 14 residues. Trimming removed 2 bases from V and 6 bases from J, with 14 bases in between. Germline V gene lookup returns CDR1 KGHSH and CDR2 LQKENI. The entire variable domain, with the rest obtained from reference TRBV18 and TRBJ2-7, is as follows: NAGVMQNPRHLVRRRGQEARLRCSPMKGHSHVYWYRQLPEEGLKFMVYLQKENIIDESGMPKERFSAEFPKEGPSILRIQQVVRGDSAAYFCASSPGLVQGEQYFGPGTRLTVT.

This clone showed up just a few times. The chain links TRBV14 to TRBJ2-4, with D possibly TRBD1 on 5 matching bases. V lost 1 base and J 5 bases, leaving 12 bases between the germline ends. Germline V gives CDR1 SGHDN, CDR2 FVKESK. The CDR3 totals 15 residues. The CDR3 here is CASSQVQGWQNIQYF. The CDR3 region has the DNA TGTGCCAGCAGCCAAGTTCAGGGCTGGCAAAACATTCAGTACTTC.

This rearrangement joins TRBV11-2 to TRBJ1-4, with D possibly being TRBD1 (6 bases). Trimming stripped 5 bases from V and 8 bases from J, with 18 bases between. Per the germline V gene, CDR1 is SGHAT and CDR2 is FQNNGV. This CDR3 has 15 amino acids. The CDR3 nucleotides are TGTGCCAGCAGCGCGGGGGCCGACAGGTCCGAAAAACTGTTTTTT. Residues: CASSAGADRSEKLFF.

The J gene is TRBJ1-2, the V gene TRBV30, with D uncertain. The V gene lost 0 bases and the J gene lost 4 bases, with 9 bases spanning the gap. CDR3 size: 13 residues. Germline lookup yields CDR1 GTSNPN and CDR2 SVGIG (reference sequence). This CDR3 is CAWSVRATYGYTF. Here the CDR3 DNA reads TGTGCCTGGAGTGTGCGGGCGACCTATGGCTACACCTTC.

The V and J genes are TRBV18 and TRBJ2-1; 10 nucleotides match TRBD1. CDR3 length equals 15 residues. The ends lost 5 bases at V and 8 bases at J; junction bases unmatched: 9. CDR1 is KGHSH and CDR2 is LQKENI in the germline V gene. The CDR3 reads CASSFGQGVSHEQFF. The CDR3 bases are TGTGCCAGCTCATTTGGACAGGGGGTTTCACATGAGCAGTTCTTC.

J is TRBJ2-7 and V is TRBV4-3; 8 bases agree with TRBD2. With V trimmed by 0 bases and J by 3 bases, 4 bases remained unmatched. Germline loops: CDR1 LGHNA, CDR2 YSLEER. There are 15 residues in the CDR3. CDR3 in amino acids: CASSQDDAGGYEQYF. CDR3 bases: TGCGCCAGCAGCCAAGATGACGCGGGGGGCTACGAGCAGTACTTC.

V is TRBV2 and J is TRBJ1-3, with a tentative D call TRBD1 (5 bases). CDR1 SNHLY and CDR2 FYNNEI come from the germline V gene. The CDR3 is 15 residues long. V gave up 4 bases and J gave up 0 bases, with 10 bases separating them. The CDR3 DNA is TGTGCCAGCAGTGTAGACAGATCCTCTGGAAACACCATATATTTT. This codes for CASSVDRSSGNTIYF.

The chain employs TRBV19 and TRBJ1-1, with 9 positions matching TRBD1. Germline CDR1 and CDR2: LNHDA and SQIVND (reference sequence). Germline trimming cut 5 bases from V and 4 bases from J; bases unmatched to any gene: 8. There are 15 residues in the CDR3. The CDR3 coding sequence is TGTGCCAGTAGTTCCCGAACAGGGGGCGTCACTGAAGCTTTCTTT. Its translation is CASSSRTGGVTEAFF.

This clone appeared a few times. This chain links TRBV24-1 with TRBJ2-3; 7 positions match TRBD2. V shed 10 bases and J 1 base; nucleotides not matched to a gene: 10. The length of the CDR3 is 15 residues. Germline-derived CDR1 and CDR2 are KGHDR and SFDVKD. The CDR3 nucleotides read TGTGCCACTGCACGTACGGGGGGAGGCACAGATACGCAGTATTTT. Translated: CATARTGGGTDTQYF.

This chain joins TRBV4-1 and TRBJ2-1, with 9 nucleotides matching TRBD1. The CDR3 spans 15 residues. V gave up 1 base and J gave up 6 bases; unmatched junction bases: 4. CDR1 is MGHRA, CDR2 YSYEKL, per germline. The CDR3 sequence is CASSQVKDRGNEQFF. DNA of the CDR3: TGCGCCAGCAGCCAAGTTAAGGACAGGGGCAATGAGCAGTTCTTC.

The rearrangement joins TRBV19 to TRBJ1-5; 10 bases map to TRBD1. This CDR3 has 17 amino acids. J gave up 7 bases and V 6 bases, and 15 bases lay outside the gene matches. The germline gives CDR1 LNHDA, CDR2 SQIVND (reference sequence). CDR3 DNA sequence: TGTGCCAGTAGCATCCGGTGGGAGACAGGGGGCGGACAGCCCCAGCATTTT. Residues: CASSIRWETGGGQPQHF.

V is TRBV19 and J is TRBJ2-1; maybe TRBD1 (6 bases). The CDR3 sequence is 16 residues long. Germline V CDR1 and CDR2: LNHDA, SQIVND (reference sequence). V lost 2 bases to trimming and J lost 3 bases, with 14 bases between them. CDR3 sequence reads: CASSIKNRVVYNEQFF. DNA of the CDR3: TGTGCCAGTAGTATAAAGAACAGGGTCGTCTACAATGAGCAGTTCTTC.

The chain uses TRBV14 and TRBJ2-5, with 7 bases that match TRBD1. Germline assignment: CDR1 SGHDN and CDR2 FVKESK. CDR3 length equals 16 residues. V was clipped by 0 bases and J by 3 bases; unmatched bases: 7. CDR3 loop: CASSQDRGTVEETQYF. In DNA, the CDR3 is TGTGCCAGCAGCCAAGATCGAGGGACAGTAGAAGAGACCCAGTACTTC.

The chain uses TRBV3-1 (or the pseudogene TRBV3-2) and TRBJ2-1, with 14 bases aligning to TRBD2. CDR3 length: 19 amino acids. V lost 3 bases to trimming and J lost 4 bases; unmatched junction nucleotides: 11. Germline V lookup: CDR1 LGHDT, CDR2 YNNKEL (reference sequence). Here the CDR3 reads CASSHRGLAGDPLYNEQFF. CDR3 nucleotide sequence: TGTGCCAGCAGCCATCGGGGACTAGCGGGAGACCCCCTTTACAATGAGCAGTTCTTC.